These 29 T cell receptor beta chains share one sample of origin, sequenced in a study of identical twins. One entry per CDR3 protein results from TCRdb running MiXCR on the 5' RACE reads. The sample holds about 190,000 distinct CDR3 sequences, around 15% seen once. Separately, the same data were catalogued under a study of T cells expressing NK-cell markers.

Sequenced input: CD8+ T cells sorted from blood. The source is a woman aged 18 to 35 in good health.

This chain connects TRBV6-2 or TRBV6-3 to TRBJ2-7, with 7 bases aligning to TRBD1. Germline CDR1 MNHEY, CDR2 SVGEGT. CDR3 length equals 15 residues. V shed 7 bases, J shed 5 bases, and the junction held 14 bases outside the gene matches. CDR3 sequence (DNA): TGTGCCAGCACCTCAGAAGACAGGGTCTTTGACGAGCAGTACTTC. It yields the protein CASTSEDRVFDEQYF.

The chain couples TRBV27 to TRBJ1-4; 7 bases fit TRBD1. Germline trimming cut 0 bases from V and 8 bases from J; bases unmatched to any gene: 21. The CDR3 has 20 amino acids. CDR1 and CDR2 (germline): MNHEY, SMNVEV (reference sequence). The CDR3 DNA sequence: TGTGCCAGCAGTTTATCTGCCATCGGGAACAGGGGACTTGGGGGCGAAAAACTGTTTTTT. This sequence encodes CASSLSAIGNRGLGGEKLFF. Together with reference TRBV27 and TRBJ1-4, the CDR3 gives the full variable domain: EAQVTQNPRYLITVTGKKLTVTCSQNMNHEYMSWYRQDPGLGLRQIYYSMNVEVTDKGDVPEGYKVSRKEKRNFPLILESPSPNQTSLYFCASSLSAIGNRGLGGEKLFFGSGTQLSVL.

The V gene is TRBV9, the J gene TRBJ1-5, with D perhaps TRBD1 (5 bases). The CDR3 extends over 14 amino acids. The germline CDR1 and CDR2 sequences are SGDLS and YYNGEE. Trimming removed 0 bases from V and 7 bases from J, with 11 bases in between. The CDR3, as DNA: TGTGCCAGCAGCGTAGCGGGGGAACGGCAGCCCCAGCATTTT. Its protein product is CASSVAGERQPQHF.

V gene TRBV29-1 combines with J gene TRBJ1-2; D might be TRBD1 (6 bases). V was pared by 0 bases and J by 4 bases, with 12 bases between. The germline gives CDR1 SQVTM, CDR2 ANQGSEA. The length of the CDR3 is 14 residues. The CDR3 loop reads CSVEDFRQVYGYTF. For the CDR3, the DNA is TGCAGCGTTGAAGATTTCAGACAGGTCTATGGCTACACCTTC. Using reference TRBV29-1 and TRBJ1-2 for the parts outside the CDR3, the full variable domain is SAVISQKPSRDICQRGTSLTIQCQVDSQVTMMFWYRQQPGQSLTLIATANQGSEATYESGFVIDKFPISRPNLTFSTLTVSNMSPEDSSIYLCSVEDFRQVYGYTFGSGTRLTVV.

This clonotype was recorded a few times. The chain recombines TRBV13 with TRBJ1-6; D is uncertain. Deletions cut 7 bases from V and 0 bases from J, with 10 bases between. This CDR3 region has 15 residues. Looked up from germline, CDR1 is PRHDT and CDR2 is FYEKMQ (reference sequence). For the CDR3, the DNA is TGTGCCAGCACTCCCGGAAGCTCCTATAATTCACCCCTCCACTTT. Translation gives CASTPGSSYNSPLHF. Full variable domain (outside the CDR3, taken from reference TRBV13 and TRBJ1-6): AAGVIQSPRHLIKEKRETATLKCYPIPRHDTVYWYQQGPGQDPQFLISFYEKMQSDKGSIPDRFSAQQFSDYHSELNMSSLELGDSALYFCASTPGSSYNSPLHFGNGTRLTVT.

The chain couples TRBV5-5 to TRBJ1-1; D gene unclear. In germline, CDR1 is SGHKS, CDR2 YYEKEE (reference sequence). The germline V and J ends were trimmed by 4 bases and 2 bases, with 12 bases remaining between them. The CDR3 spans 14 residues. CDR3 sequence reads: CASSEDGFNTEAFF. In nucleotides, the CDR3 is TGTGCCAGCAGCGAGGACGGCTTTAACACTGAAGCTTTCTTT. The variable domain in full, completed from reference TRBV5-5 and TRBJ1-1, reads DAGVTQSPTHLIKTRGQQVTLRCSPISGHKSVSWYQQVLGQGPQFIFQYYEKEERGRGNFPDRFSARQFPNYSSELNVNALLLGDSALYLCASSEDGFNTEAFFGQGTRLTVV.

Ten or more counts support this clonotype. The J gene is TRBJ2-1, the V gene TRBV12-3 or TRBV12-4, with D unclear. The ends were cut back, 1 base at V and 0 bases at J, with 7 bases in the middle. The CDR3 has 15 amino acids. CDR3 in amino acids: CASSLEASSYNEQFF. In DNA, the CDR3 is TGTGCCAGCAGTTTAGAGGCCTCCTCCTACAATGAGCAGTTCTTC.

Many counts were recorded for this clonotype. The rearrangement links TRBV6-5 to TRBJ2-7; D is unresolved. CDR3 length equals 14 residues. Germline lookup yields CDR1 MNHEY and CDR2 SVGAGI. Trimming took off 0 bases at V and 0 bases at J, with 6 bases between the two ends. CDR3 in DNA: TGTGCCAGCAGTTACTCCGGGTCCTCCTACGAGCAGTACTTC. It is translated as CASSYSGSSYEQYF.

The rearrangement joins TRBV9 to TRBJ2-2, with D perhaps TRBD1 (6 bases). Deletions cut 3 bases from V and 4 bases from J, with 19 bases between. The germline V gene has CDR1 SGDLS and CDR2 YYNGEE. This CDR3 has 17 amino acids. The CDR3: CASSADREQGATGELFF. The DNA of the CDR3 is TGTGCCAGCAGCGCAGACAGAGAACAGGGTGCCACCGGGGAGCTGTTTTTT.

This clonotype was counted only a few times. V is TRBV12-3 or TRBV12-4 and J is TRBJ2-1; 9 bases align to TRBD2. This CDR3 is 16 amino acids long. V shed 5 bases, J shed 8 bases, and the junction held 13 bases outside the gene matches. The CDR3 here is CASSPSPAGGGHEQFF. CDR3 coding DNA: TGTGCCAGCAGTCCCTCCCCAGCGGGGGGCGGCCATGAGCAGTTCTTC.

This clonotype was seen only a few times. This rearrangement joins TRBV12-3 or TRBV12-4 to TRBJ2-5; D is ambiguous. Trimming shortened V by 4 bases and J by 5 bases, and 8 bases separated the two germline ends. The CDR3 is 12 amino acids. The CDR3 spells CASSYSAETQYF. The CDR3 DNA sequence: TGTGCCAGCAGTTACTCCGCCGAGACCCAGTACTTC.

The genes are TRBV29-1 and TRBJ2-1; 11 bases are a match to TRBD2. In germline, CDR1 is SQVTM, CDR2 ANQGSEA. CDR3 length: 14 residues. V lost 6 bases and J lost 7; bases outside the gene matches: 8. The CDR3 reads CSVTGTSGSNEQFF. In DNA form, the CDR3 reads TGCAGCGTAACCGGGACTAGCGGTTCGAATGAGCAGTTCTTC.

A few counts support this clonotype. The chain is built from TRBV11-2 and TRBJ2-1; 10 bases map to TRBD1. V gave up 6 bases and J gave up 7 bases; unmatched junction bases: 3. The CDR3 is 13 amino acids. Germline CDR1 is SGHAT and CDR2 is FQNNGV. In DNA, the CDR3 is TGTGCCAGCAGGGGGACAGGGGAAAATGAGCAGTTCTTC. Amino acids: CASRGTGENEQFF.

Only a few counts were recorded for this clonotype. The CDR3 loop reads CASSQADRTYEQYF. For the CDR3, the DNA is TGCGCCAGCAGCCAAGCGGACAGAACCTACGAGCAGTACTTC. The V gene is TRBV4-1, the J gene TRBJ2-7; perhaps TRBD1 as D (6 bases). Trimming pared 1 base from V and 2 bases from J, leaving 9 bases between. Germline CDR1 MGHRA, CDR2 YSYEKL. The CDR3 runs to 14 residues.

The chain uses TRBV29-1 and TRBJ2-3; 8 bases match TRBD2. V was pared by 4 bases and J by 4 bases, with 19 bases of the junction left unmatched. Looked up from germline, CDR1 is SQVTM and CDR2 is ANQGSEA. CDR3 length equals 18 residues. CDR3 protein: CSVVSLTGTGGPADTQYF. In nucleotides, the CDR3 is TGCAGCGTTGTCAGTCTGACTGGGACGGGAGGGCCGGCAGATACGCAGTATTTT.

The genes are TRBV11-2 and TRBJ2-1; 11 bases map to TRBD2. CDR1 and CDR2 (germline): SGHAT, FQNNGV. Losses at the gene ends were 4 bases for V and 12 bases for J; bases not matched to a gene: 11. The length of the CDR3 is 15 residues. The CDR3 region is CASSSARLAGIVQFF. CDR3 bases: TGTGCCAGCAGCTCCGCCCGACTAGCGGGGATTGTGCAGTTCTTC.

This clonotype was seen a handful of times. CDR3 coding DNA: TGTGCCAGCAGCTTAGGGGACAGGGACTACGAGCAGTACTTC. This translates into CASSLGDRDYEQYF. The chain uses TRBV7-9 and TRBJ2-7; TRBD1 agrees at 9 bases. V gave up 1 base and J gave up 3 bases; unmatched junction bases: 1. The V gene's germline CDR1 is SEHNR and CDR2 FQNEAQ (reference sequence). This CDR3 contains 14 residues.

This clonotype showed up just a few times. This chain connects TRBV5-1 to TRBJ2-7; 10 positions agree with TRBD2. Germline-derived CDR1 and CDR2 are SGHRS and YFSETQ. Trimming cost V 4 bases and J 4 bases; bases outside gene matches: 14. The CDR3 covers 17 residues. The CDR3 nucleotides read TGCGCCAGCAGCCCTGCTAGCGGGGGCACATGGCCATACGAGCAGTACTTC. It encodes CASSPASGGTWPYEQYF.

The table lists this clonotype with many counts. This sequence joins TRBV29-1 and TRBJ1-1; 9 bases match TRBD1. The J segment lost 2 bases and the V segment lost 7 bases, leaving 11 bases of the junction unmatched. Germline CDR1 and CDR2: SQVTM and ANQGSEA. CDR3 size: 15 residues. The CDR3 loop reads CSAEGTGGINTEAFF. CDR3 nucleotide sequence: TGCAGCGCCGAGGGTACAGGGGGCATCAACACTGAAGCTTTCTTT. Drawing the rest from reference TRBV29-1 and TRBJ1-1, the complete variable domain is SAVISQKPSRDICQRGTSLTIQCQVDSQVTMMFWYRQQPGQSLTLIATANQGSEATYESGFVIDKFPISRPNLTFSTLTVSNMSPEDSSIYLCSAEGTGGINTEAFFGQGTRLTVV.

V is TRBV12-3 or TRBV12-4 and J is TRBJ2-2; 15 bases agree with TRBD2. The CDR3 consists of 17 residues. Trimming took 3 bases from V and 5 from J; bases not matched to a gene: 4. The CDR3 region is CASSFGLAGGRTGELFF. The CDR3 DNA reads as TGTGCCAGCAGTTTTGGACTAGCGGGAGGGCGGACCGGGGAGCTGTTTTTT.

This clonotype has more than one count but fewer than ten. The chain recombines TRBV5-1 with TRBJ2-7, with 7 bases fitting TRBD2. V shed 7 bases, J shed 0 bases, and the junction held 10 bases outside the gene matches. Germline V gives CDR1 SGHRS, CDR2 YFSETQ. The CDR3 is made up of 15 amino acids. The CDR3: CASSGTSENSYEQYF. The CDR3, as DNA: TGCGCCAGCTCCGGCACTAGCGAGAACTCCTACGAGCAGTACTTC.

This clonotype was seen at least ten times. The gene calls are TRBV27 and TRBJ2-7, with D tentatively TRBD2 (7 bases). CDR1 is MNHEY and CDR2 is SMNVEV in the germline V gene (reference sequence). The CDR3 has 14 residues. The V end lost 5 bases, the J end lost 7 bases, and 18 bases lay between the germline ends. The DNA of the CDR3 is TGTGCCAGCAGTCTACAAGGGGGGGCGCGGGAGCAGTACTTC. It encodes CASSLQGGAREQYF.

This clonotype was seen more than once but under ten times. The J gene is TRBJ2-7, the V gene TRBV7-2; D call uncertain. CDR1 is SGHTA, CDR2 FQGNSA, per germline. CDR3 length: 15 amino acids. V was shortened by 1 base and J by 1 base, with 11 bases between the two germline ends. The CDR3 region is CASSLEVGRSYEQYF. The CDR3 bases are TGTGCCAGCAGCTTAGAGGTAGGCAGGTCCTACGAGCAGTACTTC.

This clonotype came up a few times. The V gene is TRBV12-3 or TRBV12-4, the J gene TRBJ2-1; D is possibly TRBD1 or TRBD2 (5 bases each). This CDR3 contains 16 residues. Trimming removed 5 bases at V and 8 bases at J, with 22 bases between. CDR3 protein: CASSPLGTQERDEQFF. The CDR3 DNA sequence: TGTGCCAGCAGTCCATTGGGGACCCAGGAGCGCGATGAGCAGTTCTTC.

The V and J genes are TRBV15 and TRBJ2-7; perhaps TRBD2 as D (5 bases). CDR1 is LNHNV, CDR2 YYDKDF, per germline (reference sequence). Trimming shortened V by 6 bases and J by 0 bases, and 12 bases separated the two germline ends. The CDR3 runs to 14 residues. CDR3 residues: CATSPRVPSYEQYF. In DNA form, the CDR3 reads TGTGCCACCAGTCCGCGGGTCCCCTCCTACGAGCAGTACTTC.

This clonotype was seen repeatedly, ten times or more. This CDR3 reads CASSLELAYEQYF. The CDR3 DNA reads TGTGCCAGCAGCTTAGAACTTGCCTACGAGCAGTACTTC. The rearrangement links TRBV7-2 to TRBJ2-7; D is undetermined. Between the trimmed V and J ends, which lost 1 base and 2 bases, there was a span of 6 bases. Germline assignment: CDR1 SGHTA and CDR2 FQGNSA. The CDR3 length is 13 residues.

The J gene is TRBJ2-5, the V gene TRBV9; 7 bases map to TRBD2. Germline V gene data show CDR1 as SGDLS and CDR2 as YYNGEE. The ends lost 0 bases at V and 5 bases at J; junction bases unmatched: 7. CDR3 length: 15 amino acids. CDR3 region: CASSVDLTSAETQYF. CDR3 DNA: TGTGCCAGCAGCGTAGATTTAACTAGCGCGGAGACCCAGTACTTC.

The sample holds a few counts of this clonotype. This chain links TRBV28 with TRBJ2-7, with D hard to call. V shed 8 bases and J shed 0 bases, with 11 bases lying between them. This CDR3 region has 13 residues. CDR1 and CDR2 from the germline V gene are MDHEN and SYDVKM. CDR3 sequence reads: CASRTVSSYEQYF. In DNA form, the CDR3 reads TGTGCCAGCCGGACCGTAAGCTCCTACGAGCAGTACTTC.

The gene calls are TRBV20-1 and TRBJ2-1, with TRBD2 identical over 7 bases. Germline V gene lookup returns CDR1 DFQATT and CDR2 SNEGSKA (reference sequence). The ends lost 6 bases at V and 0 bases at J; junction bases unmatched: 8. CDR3 size: 15 residues. CDR3 coding DNA: TGCAGTGCCCCGGGCGGGGGTAGCTCCTACAATGAGCAGTTCTTC. Translating gives CSAPGGGSSYNEQFF.